Presented here are 16 T cell receptor beta chains from one specimen sequenced in a study of cytomegalovirus exposure and HLA in healthy donors. Using immunoSEQ multiplex PCR, the repertoire was profiled, and TCRdb retains in-frame clones only, with some absent. The sample holds roughly 140,000 clones; around 90% are singletons and the top ten take 7.5% to 10%. The sequencing input was PBMCs. The receptors were sampled from a woman between 18 and 29 years old in good health and CMV-seropositive.

The chain links TRBV25-1 to TRBJ2-1; 8 bases fit TRBD2. The CDR3 loop spans 15 amino acids. The V gene's germline CDR1 is MGHDK and CDR2 SYGVNS. V shed 5 bases and J 8 bases; nucleotides not matched to a gene: 11. Written as DNA, the CDR3 is TGTGCCAGCAGTTTGAGCGGGAGTCTAGAGGATGAGCAGTTCTTC. This codes for CASSLSGSLEDEQFF. Using reference TRBV25-1 and TRBJ2-1 for the parts outside the CDR3, the full variable domain is EADIYQTPRYLVIGTGKKITLECSQTMGHDKMYWYQQDPGMELHLIHYSYGVNSTEKGDLSSESTVSRIRTEHFPLTLESARPSHTSQYLCASSLSGSLEDEQFFGPGTRLTVL.

The chain uses TRBV4-2 and TRBJ2-5; no firm D call. Trimming cost V 0 bases and J 5 bases, with 10 bases left between them. Germline V gene data show CDR1 as LGHNA and CDR2 as YNFKEQ. This CDR3 region has 14 residues. The CDR3 DNA sequence: TGTGCCAGCAGCCAAGAATCCTCTGCGGAGACCCAGTACTTC. Amino acid sequence: CASSQESSAETQYF.

The J gene is TRBJ2-5, the V gene TRBV27; 8 bases match TRBD2. With V trimmed by 8 bases and J by 2 bases, 10 bases remained unmatched. Germline-derived CDR1 and CDR2 are MNHEY and SMNVEV (reference sequence). This CDR3 is built from 15 residues. The DNA for the CDR3 is TGTGCCAGCGCGAGAGCGACTAGCGTACAAGAGACCCAGTACTTC. It encodes CASARATSVQETQYF.

The CDR3 reads CASSLDASGAGIQYF. In DNA form, the CDR3 reads TGTGCCAGCAGCTTAGACGCTAGCGGGGCCGGCATTCAGTACTTC. J is TRBJ2-4 and V is TRBV11-2; 9 positions match TRBD2. The CDR3 spans 15 residues. In germline, CDR1 is SGHAT, CDR2 FQNNGV. After removal of 0 bases from V and 9 bases from J, the junction contained 6 bases not matched to a gene.

The chain employs TRBV7-3 and TRBJ2-7, with TRBD1 matching 8 bases. Germline trimming cut 5 bases from V and 7 bases from J; bases unmatched to any gene: 10. Germline assignment: CDR1 SGHTA and CDR2 FQGTGA. The CDR3 is made up of 14 amino acids. The chain's CDR3 is CASSATDRAWEQYF. In nucleotides, the CDR3 is TGTGCCAGCAGCGCAACGGACAGGGCTTGGGAGCAGTACTTC.

J is TRBJ2-7 and V is TRBV5-1, with TRBD1 matching 11 bases. Germline V lookup: CDR1 SGHRS, CDR2 YFSETQ. Unmatched junction bases numbered 1, after V lost 0 bases and J lost 5 bases. This CDR3 region has 14 residues. The DNA for the CDR3 is TGCGCCAGCAGCTTGGGGACAGGGGGCAACGAGCAGTACTTC. It specifies CASSLGTGGNEQYF.

This clone was observed a single time. The chain uses TRBV28 and TRBJ1-1; the D gene is possibly TRBD1 (6 bases). The CDR3 is 15 residues long. Trimming took off 4 bases at V and 1 base at J, with 13 bases between the two ends. Germline CDR1 is MDHEN and CDR2 is SYDVKM. The CDR3 loop reads CASSSTWTANTEAFF. The CDR3 DNA reads TGTGCCAGCAGTTCAACCTGGACAGCGAACACTGAAGCTTTCTTT.

This chain connects TRBV6-6 to TRBJ2-2, with 8 bases that match TRBD1. This CDR3 comprises 15 residues. Germline V gene data show CDR1 as MNHNY and CDR2 as SVGAGI (reference sequence). V lost 6 bases to trimming and J lost 4 bases; unmatched junction nucleotides: 7. For the CDR3, the DNA is TGTGCCAGCAGCCGCAGGACAGGGACCACCGGGGAGCTGTTTTTT. Encoded protein: CASSRRTGTTGELFF.

This clone was seen many times. The chain combines TRBV2 with TRBJ1-1, with 9 positions matching TRBD1. Germline CDR1 reads SNHLY; CDR2 reads FYNNEI. The ends lost 9 bases at V and 10 bases at J; junction bases unmatched: 9. The CDR3 totals 12 residues. CDR3 nucleotide sequence: TGTGCCAGTGAGGGACAGGGAGTGGGAGCTTTCTTT. It encodes CASEGQGVGAFF.

This chain links TRBV28 with TRBJ2-1; 9 nucleotides match TRBD2. J lost 6 bases, V lost 4 bases, and 4 bases had no gene match. Germline CDR1 and CDR2: MDHEN and SYDVKM. The CDR3 runs to 14 residues. This CDR3 is CASSYPGLANEQFF. The CDR3 nucleotides are TGTGCCAGCAGTTACCCGGGACTAGCCAATGAGCAGTTCTTC.

The chain combines TRBV28 with TRBJ2-7, with 10 positions matching TRBD1. After removal of 5 bases from V and 5 bases from J, the junction contained 9 bases not matched to a gene. Germline loops: CDR1 MDHEN, CDR2 SYDVKM. The CDR3 sequence is 15 residues long. The CDR3 nucleotides read TGTGCCAGCAGTATACGACAGGGGGCGCGGAACGAGCAGTACTTC. Translation gives CASSIRQGARNEQYF.

The J gene is TRBJ2-7, the V gene TRBV28; D perhaps matches TRBD2 (6 bases). The germline gives CDR1 MDHEN, CDR2 SYDVKM. This CDR3 contains 11 residues. With 5 bases removed from V and 9 bases from J, the gap between germline ends came to 11 bases. The CDR3 sequence is CASSPRGGQYF. CDR3 in DNA: TGTGCCAGCAGTCCAAGGGGAGGGCAGTACTTC.

As DNA, the CDR3 is TGTGCCAGCAGCAACAACAGGGGGCGAGTCGGTGAAAAACTGTTTTTT. Translation: CASSNNRGRVGEKLFF. The chain combines TRBV9 with TRBJ1-4; 9 bases align to TRBD1. J gave up 7 bases and V 4 bases, and 11 bases lay outside the gene matches. Looked up from germline, CDR1 is SGDLS and CDR2 is YYNGEE. This CDR3 has 16 residues.

The chain couples TRBV6-5 to TRBJ1-2; 7 bases map to TRBD1. Germline assignment: CDR1 MNHEY and CDR2 SVGAGI. The CDR3 has 14 residues. Losses at the gene ends were 0 bases for V and 7 bases for J; bases not matched to a gene: 5. CDR3 loop: CASSYSTGLSGYTF. The CDR3 DNA follows: TGTGCCAGCAGTTACTCGACAGGGCTCTCTGGCTACACCTTC.

The V and J genes are TRBV4-1 and TRBJ1-1; a possible D gene is TRBD1 (6 bases). The CDR3 length is 17 residues. Germline CDR1 is MGHRA and CDR2 is YSYEKL. Trimming cost V 4 bases and J 4 bases, with 22 bases left between them. CDR3 bases: TGCGCCAGCAGCCCCAAGTTGCGGGGGGCGCGGGGCACTGAAGCTTTCTTT. Protein sequence: CASSPKLRGARGTEAFF.

V is TRBV7-8 and J is TRBJ1-1, with D perhaps TRBD1 (5 bases). Per germline, CDR1 SGHVS and CDR2 FQNEAQ. The CDR3 extends over 15 amino acids. V lost 0 bases and J lost 4, with 12 bases in between. The CDR3 sequence: CASSLARAGPTEAFF. The CDR3 region has the DNA TGTGCCAGCAGCTTAGCGCGGGCGGGGCCCACTGAAGCTTTCTTT.